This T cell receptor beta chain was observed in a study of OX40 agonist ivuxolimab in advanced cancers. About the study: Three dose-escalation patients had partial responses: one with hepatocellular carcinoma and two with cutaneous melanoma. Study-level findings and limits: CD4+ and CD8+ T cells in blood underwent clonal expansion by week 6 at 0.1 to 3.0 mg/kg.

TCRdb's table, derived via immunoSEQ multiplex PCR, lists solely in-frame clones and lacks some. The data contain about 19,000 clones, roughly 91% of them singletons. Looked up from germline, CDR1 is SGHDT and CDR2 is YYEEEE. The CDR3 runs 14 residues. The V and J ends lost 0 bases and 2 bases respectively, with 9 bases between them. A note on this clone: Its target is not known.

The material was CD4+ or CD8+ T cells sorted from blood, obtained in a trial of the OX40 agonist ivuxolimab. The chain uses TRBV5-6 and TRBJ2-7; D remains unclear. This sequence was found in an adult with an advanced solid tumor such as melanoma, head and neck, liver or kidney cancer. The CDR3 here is CASSLVVRAYEQYF. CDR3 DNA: TGTGCCAGCAGCTTGGTAGTTAGGGCCTACGAGCAGTACTTC. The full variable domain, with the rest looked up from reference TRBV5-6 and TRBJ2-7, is DAGVTQSPTHLIKTRGQQVTLRCSPKSGHDTVSWYQQALGQGPQFIFQYYEEEERQRGNFPDRFSGHQFPNYSSELNVNALLLGDSALYLCASSLVVRAYEQYFGPGTRLTVT.